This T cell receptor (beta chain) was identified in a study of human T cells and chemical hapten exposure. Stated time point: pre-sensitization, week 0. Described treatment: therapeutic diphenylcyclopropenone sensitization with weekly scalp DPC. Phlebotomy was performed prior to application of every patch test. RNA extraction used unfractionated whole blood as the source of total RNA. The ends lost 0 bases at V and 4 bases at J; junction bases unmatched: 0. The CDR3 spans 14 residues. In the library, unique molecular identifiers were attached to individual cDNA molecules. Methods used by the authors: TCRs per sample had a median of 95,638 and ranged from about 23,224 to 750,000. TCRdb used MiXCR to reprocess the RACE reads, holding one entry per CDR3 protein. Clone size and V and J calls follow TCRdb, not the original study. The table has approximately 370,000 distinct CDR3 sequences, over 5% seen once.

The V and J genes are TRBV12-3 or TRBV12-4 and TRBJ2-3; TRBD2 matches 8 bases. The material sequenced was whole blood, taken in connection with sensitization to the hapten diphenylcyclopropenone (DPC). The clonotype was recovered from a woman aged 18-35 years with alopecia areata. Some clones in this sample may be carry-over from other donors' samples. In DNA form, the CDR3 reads TGTGCCAGCAGTTTAGCCGGGAGGGCAGATACGCAGTATTTT. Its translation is CASSLAGRADTQYF.